The 12 T cell receptor beta chains below come from one sample, sequenced in a study of blood T cells in healthy people across ages. A second PCR, run for about 6 to 12 cycles, used a sample-barcoded 5' primer plus a J-beta primer mix. TCRdb independently ran MiXCR on the 5' RACE reads; one entry per CDR3 protein. This repertoire shows about 800,000 distinct CDR3 sequences, approximately 25% found once; its top ten account for approximately 3.7%. The sample was also linked to a second study, of T cells of mothers and their children.

What was sequenced was blood. Source of these receptors: a boy younger than 18 in good health.

About this clonotype: A read error may produce the germline difference seen at one junction end. This chain joins TRBV20-1 and TRBJ1-4, with D unclear. This CDR3 contains 12 residues. From germline, CDR1 is DFQATT and CDR2 SNEGSKA (reference sequence). The CDR3 here is CGASFQNEKLFF. As DNA, the CDR3 is TGCGGTGCTAGTTTTCAAAATGAAAAACTGTTTTTT.

The chain has TRBV28 and TRBJ1-4; a weak D match, TRBD1 (6 bases). V lost 3 bases and J 8 bases, leaving 13 bases between the germline ends. This CDR3 is built from 14 residues. Per the germline V gene, CDR1 is MDHEN and CDR2 is SYDVKM. Written as DNA, the CDR3 is TGTGCCAGCAGTTTTGCCAGGGGACGCGAAAAACTGTTTTTT. It codes for CASSFARGREKLFF.

This clonotype has only a few counts. The V call is TRBV24-1, the J call TRBJ1-1; D is ambiguous. The CDR3 sequence is 13 residues long. Trimming stripped 7 bases from V and 4 bases from J, with 12 bases between. Germline-derived CDR1 and CDR2 are KGHDR and SFDVKD. The CDR3 coding sequence is TGTGCCACCAGACCAGGTTGGGGCACTGAAGCTTTCTTT. It codes for CATRPGWGTEAFF.

The J gene is TRBJ2-5, the V gene TRBV28, with TRBD1 matching over 8 bases. Germline-derived CDR1 and CDR2 are MDHEN and SYDVKM. Trimming took 6 bases from V and 4 from J; bases not matched to a gene: 7. This CDR3 spans 14 amino acids. The CDR3: CASSLTGGLETQYF. The CDR3 coding sequence is TGTGCCAGCAGCCTAACAGGGGGACTAGAGACCCAGTACTTC.

This clonotype has more than one count but fewer than ten. V is TRBV5-5 and J is TRBJ2-3; a possible D gene is TRBD1 (6 bases). Germline assignment: CDR1 SGHKS and CDR2 YYEKEE (reference sequence). V gave up 4 bases and J gave up 1 base, with 13 bases separating them. The length of the CDR3 is 15 residues. DNA for the CDR3: TGTGCCAGCAGCCCTTCGACAGGTGGCACAGATACGCAGTATTTT. Encoded protein: CASSPSTGGTDTQYF.

The V and J genes are TRBV6-5 and TRBJ2-5; D perhaps matches TRBD1 (5 bases). CDR1 and CDR2 from the germline V gene are MNHEY and SVGAGI. With 7 bases removed from V and 1 base from J, the gap between germline ends came to 10 bases. The CDR3 spans 13 residues. CDR3 bases: TGTGCCAGCACCCGACAGACCCAAGAGACCCAGTACTTC. This gives the protein CASTRQTQETQYF.

V gene TRBV29-1 combines with J gene TRBJ1-2; D is undetermined. Germline loops: CDR1 SQVTM, CDR2 ANQGSEA. This CDR3 contains 18 residues. V gave up 6 bases and J gave up 3 bases, with 29 bases separating them. The CDR3 loop reads CSVTTTSVRTLRDYGYTF. CDR3 nucleotide sequence: TGCAGCGTCACAACGACCTCTGTTCGGACGTTGAGGGACTATGGCTACACCTTC. Supplemented by reference TRBV29-1 and TRBJ1-2, the full variable domain reads SAVISQKPSRDICQRGTSLTIQCQVDSQVTMMFWYRQQPGQSLTLIATANQGSEATYESGFVIDKFPISRPNLTFSTLTVSNMSPEDSSIYLCSVTTTSVRTLRDYGYTFGSGTRLTVV.

This clonotype occurred a few times. V usage is TRBV28 and J usage is TRBJ2-5, with D unclear. The DNA end lines up better with TRBJ2-7; the J call may be wrong. This CDR3 contains 13 residues. CDR1 MDHEN and CDR2 SYDVKM come from the germline V gene. The CDR3 DNA follows: TGTGCCAGCAGTCCTGCAGAAGCCTACGAGCAGTACTTC. Its protein product is CASSPAEAYEQYF.

V usage is TRBV6-1 and J usage is TRBJ2-1; the D gene is possibly TRBD2 (5 bases). The germline CDR1 and CDR2 sequences are MNHNS and SASEGT. Trimming shortened V by 2 bases and J by 5 bases, and 10 bases separated the two germline ends. The CDR3 sequence is 14 residues long. Written as DNA, the CDR3 is TGTGCCAGCAGTGAAATGGGAGACAACAATGAGCAGTTCTTC. The encoded protein is CASSEMGDNNEQFF.

This clonotype came up a few times. The chain is built from TRBV6-1 and TRBJ2-7; 9 positions agree with TRBD2. The V and J ends lost 2 bases and 4 bases, in that order; junction bases with no gene match: 12. The CDR3 consists of 17 residues. Germline assignment: CDR1 MNHNS and CDR2 SASEGT. CDR3 sequence: CASSELGSSGIAYEQYF. CDR3 nucleotide sequence: TGTGCCAGCAGTGAACTAGGGTCTAGCGGGATAGCGTACGAGCAGTACTTC.

This clonotype was recorded at least ten times. The chain is built from TRBV7-9 and TRBJ2-5; D possibly matches TRBD1 or TRBD2 (6 bases each). The CDR3 contains 14 residues. The germline V gene encodes CDR1 SEHNR and CDR2 FQNEAQ (reference sequence). The V end lost 3 bases, the J end lost 5 bases, and 13 bases lay between the germline ends. CDR3 sequence (DNA): TGTGCCAGCAGCTTTTCTGGGGGGCGTGAGACCCAGTACTTC. Translation gives CASSFSGGRETQYF.

This chain joins TRBV10-3 and TRBJ2-3; 8 nucleotides line up with TRBD2. Trimming cost V 5 bases and J 2 bases; bases outside gene matches: 9. The CDR3 is made up of 16 amino acids. Germline V gene data show CDR1 as ENHRY and CDR2 as SYGVKD. CDR3 DNA: TGTGCCATCAGTCGAACTAGCGGACCCAACACAGATACGCAGTATTTT. It specifies CAISRTSGPNTDTQYF.